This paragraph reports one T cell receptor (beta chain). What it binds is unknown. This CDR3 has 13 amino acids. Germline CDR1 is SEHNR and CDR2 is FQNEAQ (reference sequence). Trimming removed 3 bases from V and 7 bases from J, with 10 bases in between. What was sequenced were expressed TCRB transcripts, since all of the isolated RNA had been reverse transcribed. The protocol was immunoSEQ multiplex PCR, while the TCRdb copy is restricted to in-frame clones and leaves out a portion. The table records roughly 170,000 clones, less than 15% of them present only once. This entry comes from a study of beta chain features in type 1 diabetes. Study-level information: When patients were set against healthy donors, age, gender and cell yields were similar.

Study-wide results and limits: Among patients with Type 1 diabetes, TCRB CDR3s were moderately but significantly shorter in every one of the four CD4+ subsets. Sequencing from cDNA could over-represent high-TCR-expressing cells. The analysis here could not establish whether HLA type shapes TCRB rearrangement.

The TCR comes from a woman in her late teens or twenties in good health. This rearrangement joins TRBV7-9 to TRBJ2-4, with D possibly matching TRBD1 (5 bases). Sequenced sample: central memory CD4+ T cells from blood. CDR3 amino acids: CASSLGQGNIQYF. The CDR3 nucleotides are TGTGCCAGCAGCTTGGGGCAGGGCAACATTCAGTACTTC.